This T cell receptor (beta chain) was retrieved from a study of blood T cell repertoires in COVID-19. Study-wide background: COVID-19 samples collected from the United States, Italy and Spain covered acute and convalescent phases. The cDNA or gDNA used as material had been derived from T cells, B-cell-depleted T cells, or PBMCs.

Authors' methods: Scientists estimated how many nucleated cells there were by amplifying reference gene primers. The assay was immunoSEQ multiplex PCR, and TCRdb's table has in-frame clones only and misses some. That table is the source of V, J and clone size, and D and trimming were worked out from the DNA. The sample has a few hundred thousand clones; 86% are singletons. The sequenced sample was peripheral blood. The source of this sequence is a man older than 75 with acute or convalescent COVID-19.

CDR3 DNA sequence: TGTGCCTGGAGTGTACTCCCCAGGGGAGAGCAGTACTTC. The encoded protein is CAWSVLPRGEQYF. The chain uses TRBV30 and TRBJ2-7; possibly TRBD1 for D (6 bases). CDR3 length: 13 amino acids. With 0 bases removed from V and 7 bases from J, the gap between germline ends came to 13 bases. Germline V gives CDR1 GTSNPN, CDR2 SVGIG (reference sequence).